Listed here are 23 T cell receptor beta chains from one sample, sequenced in a study of human thymus T cells. Data came from immunoSEQ multiplex PCR; TCRdb stores just in-frame clones and leaves some out. Altogether about 50,000 clones are present, just under 95% being singletons, with the ten largest covering over 0.15%. The sample taken for sequencing was blood. The receptors derive from a girl under three years old with a congenital heart defect but otherwise immunologically healthy.

The V and J genes are TRBV28 and TRBJ2-3; 10 nucleotides agree with TRBD2. This CDR3 is 15 amino acids long. V shed 7 bases and J 5 bases; nucleotides not matched to a gene: 9. CDR1 is MDHEN and CDR2 is SYDVKM in the germline V gene. The CDR3 coding sequence is TGTGCCAGCAACAAACTAGCGGGATTAGGAGATACGCAGTATTTT. Its protein is CASNKLAGLGDTQYF.

This chain uses TRBV11-1 with TRBJ2-1, with TRBD1 matching 8 bases. CDR3 length equals 14 residues. The J segment lost 6 bases and the V segment lost 7 bases, leaving 8 bases of the junction unmatched. Germline lookup yields CDR1 SGHAT and CDR2 FQDESV (reference sequence). DNA for the CDR3: TGTGCCAGCACCCCATGGACAGGGTCCAATGAGCAGTTCTTC. Translated: CASTPWTGSNEQFF.

This chain uses TRBV6-5 with TRBJ1-1; TRBD1 is a possible D gene (6 bases). V was shortened by 6 bases and J by 2 bases, with 10 bases between the two germline ends. This CDR3 has 13 residues. The V gene's germline CDR1 is MNHEY and CDR2 SVGAGI. Written as DNA, the CDR3 is TGTGCCAGCAGCTTGACAGGAAACACTGAAGCTTTCTTT. As protein: CASSLTGNTEAFF.

The chain uses TRBV5-1 and TRBJ2-5; 7 bases are shared with TRBD2. Germline-derived CDR1 and CDR2 are SGHRS and YFSETQ. The CDR3 runs 17 residues. The trim removed 1 base at V and 4 bases at J, leaving 13 bases unmatched. CDR3 region: CASSLSERGVGRETQYF. CDR3 in DNA: TGCGCCAGCAGCTTGAGTGAGCGGGGAGTCGGGAGAGAGACCCAGTACTTC.

The chain uses TRBV7-8 and TRBJ2-1; D could derive from TRBD1 or TRBD2 (5 bases each). CDR3 length equals 17 residues. Germline CDR1 and CDR2: SGHVS and FQNEAQ. Trimming shortened V by 4 bases and J by 3 bases, and 19 bases separated the two germline ends. The CDR3 sequence: CASSSIRGPHRYNEQFF. CDR3 DNA sequence: TGTGCCAGCAGCTCTATCCGGGGCCCCCACCGCTACAATGAGCAGTTCTTC.

The CDR3 DNA reads TGTGCCAGGGCCGCCTCTGACTACACCTTC. Protein: CARAASDYTF. The chain couples TRBV25-1 to TRBJ1-2; no clear D. This CDR3 has 10 residues. V shed 9 bases and J shed 10 bases, with 12 bases lying between them. Germline V gene data show CDR1 as MGHDK and CDR2 as SYGVNS.

This clone was picked up one time. The chain couples TRBV2 to TRBJ2-7; TRBD2 aligns across 15 bases. Unmatched junction bases numbered 10, after V lost 5 bases and J lost 2 bases. Germline values: CDR1 SNHLY, CDR2 FYNNEI. This CDR3 region has 18 residues. The CDR3 here is CASSWTSGRVGLAYEQYF. CDR3 nucleotide sequence: TGTGCCAGCAGTTGGACTAGCGGGAGGGTGGGACTGGCCTACGAGCAGTACTTC. The variable domain in full, completed from reference TRBV2 and TRBJ2-7, reads EPEVTQTPSHQVTQMGQEVILRCVPISNHLYFYWYRQILGQKVEFLVSFYNNEISEKSEIFDDQFSVERPDGSNFTLKIRSTKLEDSAMYFCASSWTSGRVGLAYEQYFGPGTRLTVT.

This CDR3 is CASSSPQGGGHNYGYTF. The CDR3 DNA is TGTGCCAGCAGTTCGCCGCAGGGTGGAGGGCATAACTATGGCTACACCTTC. The rearrangement links TRBV28 to TRBJ1-2, with D possibly TRBD1 on 5 matching bases. The CDR3 consists of 17 residues. Germline V gene lookup returns CDR1 MDHEN and CDR2 SYDVKM. Deletions cut 4 bases from V and 1 base from J, with 19 bases between.

J is TRBJ2-7 and V is TRBV5-4; D not certain. Trimming left V 2 bases short and J 6 bases short, with 6 bases between. The V gene's germline CDR1 is SGHNT and CDR2 YYREEE (reference sequence). The CDR3 is made up of 11 amino acids. The CDR3 sequence is CASSFGREQYF. The CDR3, as DNA: TGTGCCAGCAGCTTTGGGCGCGAGCAGTACTTC.

The chain uses TRBV28 and TRBJ2-2, with 10 bases fitting TRBD1. The CDR3 runs 14 residues. V was pared by 10 bases and J by 7 bases, with 9 bases of the junction left unmatched. From germline, CDR1 is MDHEN and CDR2 SYDVKM. The CDR3 DNA follows: TGTGCCACAAGGGACAGGGGAAGTGGCGGGGAGCTGTTTTTT. Its translation: CATRDRGSGGELFF.

The rearrangement links TRBV2 to TRBJ1-5; D is ambiguous. There are 11 residues in the CDR3. CDR1 and CDR2 from the germline V gene are SNHLY and FYNNEI. Trimming cost V 7 bases and J 9 bases, with 10 bases left between them. The CDR3 bases are TGTGCCAGCACCTACTCGGGGCCCCAGCATTTT. Protein: CASTYSGPQHF.

V usage is TRBV27 and J usage is TRBJ2-3; 12 bases fit TRBD1. In germline, CDR1 is MNHEY, CDR2 SMNVEV (reference sequence). CDR3 length: 16 amino acids. V shed 8 bases and J 6 bases; nucleotides not matched to a gene: 12. CDR3 nucleotides: TGTGCCAGCGGTCACCGGGACAGGGGGCGCAGGGATACGCAGTATTTT. It codes for CASGHRDRGRRDTQYF.

This chain uses TRBV5-1 with TRBJ2-1, with D tentatively TRBD1 or TRBD2 (5 bases each). With 4 bases removed from V and 6 bases from J, the gap between germline ends came to 8 bases. CDR1 and CDR2 from the germline V gene are SGHRS and YFSETQ. The CDR3 contains 12 residues. In nucleotides, the CDR3 is TGCGCCAGCAGCCGGGACCTCAATGAGCAGTTCTTC. Protein sequence: CASSRDLNEQFF.

The rearrangement links TRBV19 to TRBJ2-5, with 10 bases lining up with TRBD2. The length of the CDR3 is 17 residues. Germline trimming cut 3 bases from V and 5 bases from J; bases unmatched to any gene: 12. The germline CDR1 and CDR2 sequences are LNHDA and SQIVND (reference sequence). DNA for the CDR3: TGTGCCAGTAGTATCGGTGTTAGCGGGAGGATTGTGGAGACCCAGTACTTC. Amino acids: CASSIGVSGRIVETQYF.

This clone was counted a single time. The chain combines TRBV28 with TRBJ2-3; no clear D. The CDR3 extends over 12 amino acids. CDR1 and CDR2 from the germline V gene are MDHEN and SYDVKM. With 4 bases removed from V and 5 bases from J, the gap between germline ends came to 7 bases. CDR3 in DNA: TGTGCCAGCAGTTGGGCAGGAGATACGCAGTATTTT. Translated, it gives CASSWAGDTQYF.

The chain combines TRBV6-1 with TRBJ2-7; a possible D gene is TRBD2 (5 bases). Germline CDR1 and CDR2: MNHNS and SASEGT. V dropped 1 base and J dropped 4 bases, with 8 bases sitting between them. The CDR3 is 13 amino acids. The CDR3 loop is CASSEVTSYEQYF. The CDR3 DNA sequence: TGTGCCAGCAGTGAAGTCACTAGTTACGAGCAGTACTTC.

In regard to this clone: Other nucleotide sequences from this sample produce the same CDR3. The rearrangement joins TRBV4-1 to TRBJ2-5, with 10 bases aligning to TRBD2. Germline V CDR1 and CDR2: MGHRA, YSYEKL. With V trimmed by 1 base and J by 4 bases, 3 bases remained unmatched. The CDR3 has 15 amino acids. This CDR3 is CASSQGLAGVETQYF. As DNA, the CDR3 is TGCGCCAGCAGCCAAGGGCTAGCGGGAGTAGAGACCCAGTACTTC.

The V gene is TRBV19, the J gene TRBJ1-5; D not resolved. Trimming stripped 9 bases from V and 5 bases from J, with 8 bases between. Per the germline V gene, CDR1 is LNHDA and CDR2 is SQIVND (reference sequence). The CDR3 loop spans 11 amino acids. The CDR3 sequence: CARPGYQPQHF. The CDR3 bases are TGTGCCAGGCCGGGATATCAGCCCCAGCATTTT.

The chain employs TRBV5-1 and TRBJ2-7, with a tentative D call TRBD1 (6 bases). The CDR3 consists of 15 residues. Trimming left V 2 bases short and J 2 bases short, with 14 bases between. CDR1 and CDR2 from the germline V gene are SGHRS and YFSETQ. The CDR3 DNA reads TGCGCCAGCAGCTTCCCGGACAGCTTCCCCTACGAGCAGTACTTC. It is translated as CASSFPDSFPYEQYF.

The chain employs TRBV7-2 and TRBJ2-3; 14 bases are shared with TRBD2. Germline V lookup: CDR1 SGHTA, CDR2 FQGNSA. CDR3 size: 16 residues. V shed 3 bases and J 1 base; nucleotides not matched to a gene: 0. The DNA for the CDR3 is TGTGCCAGCAGCTTGGGACTAGCGGGGGGCACAGATACGCAGTATTTT. Translating gives CASSLGLAGGTDTQYF.

The rearrangement joins TRBV6-5 to TRBJ2-1; D call uncertain. The CDR3 runs 12 residues. Trimming stripped 5 bases from V and 10 bases from J, with 12 bases between. In germline, CDR1 is MNHEY, CDR2 SVGAGI. CDR3 sequence: CASSPFPPEQFF. CDR3 DNA sequence: TGTGCCAGCAGTCCCTTTCCCCCCGAGCAGTTCTTC.

This chain connects TRBV30 to TRBJ1-6, with D unresolved. The germline V gene has CDR1 GTSNPN and CDR2 SVGIG (reference sequence). The CDR3 is made up of 16 amino acids. Trimming stripped 2 bases from V and 7 bases from J, with 18 bases between. CDR3 residues: CAWSSRPGSLNSPLHF. CDR3 nucleotides: TGTGCCTGGAGTTCGAGGCCTGGGTCCCTCAATTCACCCCTCCACTTT.

The chain joins TRBV5-1 to TRBJ2-3; 8 bases match TRBD1. The trim removed 0 bases at V and 1 base at J, leaving 4 bases unmatched. The CDR3 totals 16 residues. Per germline, CDR1 SGHRS and CDR2 YFSETQ. CDR3 residues: CASSLAGGAGTDTQYF. In nucleotides, the CDR3 is TGCGCCAGCAGCTTGGCAGGGGGCGCGGGCACAGATACGCAGTATTTT.